What follows describes a single T cell receptor (beta chain). These data belong to a study of blood T cell repertoires in COVID-19. Turning to the study itself: PBMCs, B-cell-depleted T cells, or T cells were the source of the cDNA or gDNA that made up the material.

Germline loops: CDR1 LGHDT, CDR2 YNNKEL (reference sequence). The V end was cut by 2 bases, the J end by 4 bases, with 16 bases between. The CDR3 is 16 residues long. Per the study methods: Amplifying reference gene primers gave estimates of nucleated cell counts. The method was immunoSEQ multiplex PCR; TCRdb's version includes in-frame clones alone and lacks a portion of them. V, J and clone size derive from that table, while D and trimming were established from the DNA sequence. The data show some 270,000 clones, roughly 84% seen once. V usage is TRBV3-1 (or the pseudogene TRBV3-2) and J usage is TRBJ2-3, with TRBD1 as a possible D gene (5 bases). The sample was peripheral blood. The receptor's source is a woman in her 40s who had recovered from COVID-19. The CDR3 sequence is CASSQPWGQGADTQYF. In nucleotides, the CDR3 is TGTGCCAGCAGCCAACCTTGGGGCCAAGGGGCAGATACGCAGTATTTT.